Sequencing of this T cell receptor beta chain was carried out in a study of T cells in localized non-small cell lung cancer. Points from the study as a whole: The study sequenced only one region of the tumor. As a result, intratumor heterogeneity could not be excluded and remains possible. Uninvolved adjacent lung showed peak T cell clonality, exceeding tumor. Researchers found a median roughly 56 of the top 100 tumor clones in adjacent lung.

Trimming left V 1 base short and J 13 bases short, with 14 bases between. Germline V gene data show CDR1 as SGHNT and CDR2 as YENEEA. The CDR3 runs to 14 residues. Sequenced by immunoSEQ multiplex PCR; TCRdb stores in-frame clones only, minus some. Of 2,500 to 3,000 clones in the sample, 26% are singletons; the top ten hold 13% to 15%. By share, this clone ranks as medium-sized. What it recognizes is unknown. The chain employs TRBV11-3 and TRBJ1-6, with D unresolved. The TCR sequence derives from a female donor older than 55 with stage I lung adenocarcinoma. The sequences come from lung tumor tissue, collected before any cancer treatment. CDR3 sequence reads: CASSLVVGTQPLHF. CDR3 DNA sequence: TGTGCCAGCAGCTTAGTGGTGGGCACGCAGCCCCTCCACTTT.